These 13 T cell receptor beta chains were sequenced from one sample in a study of blood T cells in healthy people across ages. Then a second PCR, running roughly 7 to 12 cycles, was carried out with a sample-barcoded 5' primer and a J-beta primer mix. MiXCR, run by TCRdb on the 5' RACE reads, gives a single entry per CDR3 protein. The data show 700,000 to 1,000,000 distinct CDR3 sequences, 40% to 50% seen once. The sequenced sample consisted of blood. Source of these receptors: a man aged 60-69 years in good health.

The CDR3 DNA follows: TGTGCCAGCAGTCCAATGACCTTAGCGGGGGGGCAGTACTTC. Residues: CASSPMTLAGGQYF. The J gene is TRBJ2-5, the V gene TRBV28; 11 bases map to TRBD2. CDR1 and CDR2 (germline): MDHEN, SYDVKM. With 5 bases clipped from V and 11 bases from J, the junction kept 10 bases outside the gene matches. CDR3 length: 14 residues.

The chain carries TRBV7-3 and TRBJ2-1, with 14 bases aligning to TRBD2. CDR3 size: 15 residues. Trimming took 5 bases from V and 12 from J; bases not matched to a gene: 9. CDR1 SGHTA and CDR2 FQGTGA come from the germline V gene. CDR3 region: CASSLGLAGVGGQFF. DNA of the CDR3: TGTGCCAGCAGCCTGGGACTAGCGGGGGTCGGTGGGCAGTTCTTC.

This CDR3 reads CASSMDSRAGTQYF. For the CDR3, the DNA is TGTGCCAGCAGCATGGACAGCCGAGCGGGGACCCAGTACTTC. The rearrangement links TRBV3-1 to TRBJ2-7; D is tentatively TRBD1 or TRBD2 (6 bases each). The J call may be faulty, since TRBJ2-5 better matches the DNA end. Germline V gene data show CDR1 as LGHDT and CDR2 as YNNKEL (reference sequence). The CDR3 runs to 14 residues.

This clonotype has a handful of counts. The V gene is TRBV21-1, the J gene TRBJ2-5. TRBV21-1 is assigned pseudogene status. There are 16 residues in the CDR3. The CDR3 is CASSNRCSLERETQYF. DNA for the CDR3: TGTGCCAGCAGCAATAGGTGTTCTTTGGAGAGAGAGACCCAGTACTTC.

This chain uses TRBV7-9 with TRBJ1-2; 9 bases are a match to TRBD1. Looked up from germline, CDR1 is SEHNR and CDR2 is FQNEAQ (reference sequence). The CDR3 has 13 residues. V lost 4 bases, J lost 6 bases, and 3 bases stayed unmatched. CDR3 in DNA: TGTGCCAGCAGCTCGGGACAGGGAGATGGCTACACCTTC. It yields the protein CASSSGQGDGYTF. The variable domain in full, with the rest retrieved from reference TRBV7-9 and TRBJ1-2, is DTGVSQNPRHKITKRGQNVTFRCDPISEHNRLYWYRQTLGQGPEFLTYFQNEAQLEKSRLLSDRFSAERPKGSFSTLEIQRTEQGDSAMYLCASSSGQGDGYTFGSGTRLTVV.

The rearrangement links TRBV11-2 to TRBJ1-6; 7 bases align to TRBD1. V trimming: 0 bases; J trimming: 6 bases; junction bases outside the gene matches: 2. The CDR3 totals 15 residues. Germline CDR1 reads SGHAT; CDR2 reads FQNNGV. Written as DNA, the CDR3 is TGTGCCAGCAGCTTAGAAGGGGGCCGTAATTCACCCCTCCACTTT. Its translation: CASSLEGGRNSPLHF. The entire variable domain, with the rest obtained from reference TRBV11-2 and TRBJ1-6, is as follows: EAGVAQSPRYKIIEKRQSVAFWCNPISGHATLYWYQQILGQGPKLLIQFQNNGVVDDSQLPKDRFSAERLKGVDSTLKIQPAKLEDSAVYLCASSLEGGRNSPLHFGNGTRLTVT.

The chain links TRBV7-9 to TRBJ2-7; D not resolved. The CDR3 contains 14 residues. The V gene lost 6 bases and the J gene lost 7 bases, with 19 bases spanning the gap. CDR1 SEHNR and CDR2 FQNEAQ come from the germline V gene (reference sequence). The CDR3 DNA reads as TGTGCCAGCAGTTGGGCCCCCGGACGCAATGAGCAGTACTTC. Translated: CASSWAPGRNEQYF.

Notes on this clonotype: This may be a read error, as it is one base from a much larger clone. J is TRBJ2-7 and V is TRBV27; TRBD1 matches 8 bases. Germline trimming cut 2 bases from V and 10 bases from J; bases unmatched to any gene: 10. Germline lookup yields CDR1 MNHEY and CDR2 SMNVEV (reference sequence). This CDR3 comprises 14 residues. CDR3 region: CASSLARGQEAQYF. The CDR3 bases are TGTGCCAGCAGTTTAGCCAGGGGGCAAGAGGCCCAGTACTTC.

Many counts were recorded for this clonotype. Written as DNA, the CDR3 is TGCAGCGTTGAATTGGCAACAGATACGCAGTATTTT. This gives the protein CSVELATDTQYF. The chain uses TRBV29-1 and TRBJ2-3; no clear D. The CDR3 extends over 12 amino acids. Germline V gives CDR1 SQVTM, CDR2 ANQGSEA. Trimming removed 2 bases from V and 3 bases from J, with 6 bases in between.

The V and J genes are TRBV29-1 and TRBJ1-4; D gene ambiguous. V was trimmed by 0 bases and J by 8 bases, leaving 10 bases between them. CDR1 SQVTM and CDR2 ANQGSEA come from the germline V gene. This CDR3 is built from 13 residues. The DNA for the CDR3 is TGCAGCGTTGAAGATTTGTTCAGCGAAAAACTGTTTTTT. Translated, it gives CSVEDLFSEKLFF. Full variable domain (outside the CDR3, taken from reference TRBV29-1 and TRBJ1-4): SAVISQKPSRDICQRGTSLTIQCQVDSQVTMMFWYRQQPGQSLTLIATANQGSEATYESGFVIDKFPISRPNLTFSTLTVSNMSPEDSSIYLCSVEDLFSEKLFFGSGTQLSVL.

The chain joins TRBV20-1 to TRBJ1-1; perhaps TRBD1 as D (5 bases). Germline V lookup: CDR1 DFQATT, CDR2 SNEGSKA (reference sequence). CDR3 length: 11 residues. CDR3 nucleotides: TGCAGATCCGACAGGAACACTGAAGCTTTCTTT. Its protein product is CRSDRNTEAFF.

The rearrangement links TRBV20-1 to TRBJ2-5, with TRBD2 matching over 11 bases. The CDR3 sequence is 14 residues long. From germline, CDR1 is DFQATT and CDR2 SNEGSKA (reference sequence). V was clipped by 6 bases and J by 2 bases; unmatched bases: 5. Written as DNA, the CDR3 is TGCAGTGCACGACTAGCGGGGAGACAAGAGACCCAGTACTTC. Its protein is CSARLAGRQETQYF.

The V call is TRBV12-3 or TRBV12-4, the J call TRBJ2-1; D is unclear. The CDR3 consists of 15 residues. Between the trimmed V and J ends, which lost 4 bases and 1 base, there was a span of 11 bases. The CDR3 is CASSYIPISYNEQFF. As DNA, the CDR3 is TGTGCCAGCAGTTACATCCCCATTTCCTACAATGAGCAGTTCTTC.